Listed here is a single T cell receptor (beta chain). Its antigen remains unidentified. The data are from a study of cytomegalovirus exposure and HLA in healthy donors. On the study more broadly: Earlier work reported approximately 110 million unique TCR beta sequences from 180 million or so T cells. General study points: CMV serostatus stood as the only immune exposure information on hand. The authors later found TCR association rates varying by HLA locus, with DRB1 most and HLA-C fewest.

The CDR3 is 16 residues long. Germline CDR1 SGHTS, CDR2 YDEGEE. Trimming removed 1 base from V and 0 bases from J; junction bases left unmatched: 5. 13 Jbeta primers and 60 Vbeta primers were used for the PCR. The table came from immunoSEQ multiplex PCR; TCRdb's copy has only in-frame clones and leaves some out. The table shows some 130,000 clones, with approximately 77% occurring only once. The sequenced sample consisted of PBMCs. This chain joins TRBV5-8 and TRBJ2-3; 7 bases fit TRBD1. The clonotype was recovered from a man younger than 40 in good health and CMV-seronegative. The CDR3 spells CASSLLAGGSTDTQYF. DNA for the CDR3: TGTGCCAGCAGCTTGTTGGCAGGGGGAAGCACAGATACGCAGTATTTT.